The 3 T cell receptor beta chains in this list originate from one sample, sequenced in a study of radiation and T cells in renal cell carcinoma. Repertoires were generated with immunoSEQ multiplex PCR, while TCRdb's copy carries only in-frame clones and drops some. In the table there are 100,000 to 150,000 clones, 81% of which are singletons. As for time point: blood 2 weeks post-SBRT. Treatment meaning: 15 Gy SBRT to primary tumor, nephrectomy 4 weeks later. This material consisted of blood, taken from a patient whose treatment included radiotherapy and nephrectomy. Every receptor here comes from a man aged 45 to 65 with renal cell carcinoma.

V gene TRBV5-1 combines with J gene TRBJ2-2; weak D call: TRBD1 (5 bases). Germline lookup yields CDR1 SGHRS and CDR2 YFSETQ. The CDR3 is made up of 18 amino acids. V was shortened by 1 base and J by 4 bases, with 20 bases between the two germline ends. Written as DNA, the CDR3 is TGCGCCAGCAGCTTGATCCCTCAGGGTTCAGTTGGCACCGGGGAGCTGTTTTTT. It is translated as CASSLIPQGSVGTGELFF.

The CDR3 DNA is TGCGCCAGCTCATCGCCGGGGCTAGCGGGGCCAGATACGCAGTATTTT. It translates to CASSSPGLAGPDTQYF. The rearrangement joins TRBV10-1 to TRBJ2-3; 9 bases align to TRBD2. The CDR3 has 16 amino acids. Germline V lookup: CDR1 WNHNN, CDR2 SYGVQD (reference sequence). Trimming removed 8 bases from V and 4 bases from J; junction bases left unmatched: 13.

V gene TRBV7-2 combines with J gene TRBJ2-5, with TRBD2 matching 14 bases. CDR1 SGHTA and CDR2 FQGNSA come from the germline V gene. V lost 6 bases and J lost 3; bases outside the gene matches: 3. The CDR3 has 15 amino acids. In nucleotides, the CDR3 is TGTGCCAGCAGACGGGGACTAGCGGGGGAAGAGACCCAGTACTTC. It specifies CASRRGLAGEETQYF.